The following is a TCR beta chain sequence with its context. Its matching antigen is unknown. These data belong to a study of cytomegalovirus exposure and HLA in healthy donors. Looking at the study overall: An earlier analysis found under 130 million unique TCR beta sequences from approximately 190 million T cells.

Vbeta (60) and Jbeta (13) primers were used in the PCR. Measured with immunoSEQ multiplex PCR; TCRdb has only the in-frame clones, and not every one. The sample lists around 180,000 clones; less than 90% were seen once. This CDR3 is 12 amino acids long. Unmatched junction bases numbered 2, after V lost 10 bases and J lost 1 base. From germline, CDR1 is MNHNS and CDR2 SASEGT. Study-wide results and caveats: When analyzed later, a missense DCLRE1C variant was found to be linked to TCR beta V- and J-gene trimming.

The receptor was derived from a boy aged 5-17 years in good health and CMV-seronegative. Sequencing used PBMCs. The chain is built from TRBV6-1 and TRBJ1-1; 8 bases map to TRBD1. In nucleotides, the CDR3 is TGTGCCATAGGGACAGGGAACACTGAAGCTTTCTTT. Translating gives CAIGTGNTEAFF.